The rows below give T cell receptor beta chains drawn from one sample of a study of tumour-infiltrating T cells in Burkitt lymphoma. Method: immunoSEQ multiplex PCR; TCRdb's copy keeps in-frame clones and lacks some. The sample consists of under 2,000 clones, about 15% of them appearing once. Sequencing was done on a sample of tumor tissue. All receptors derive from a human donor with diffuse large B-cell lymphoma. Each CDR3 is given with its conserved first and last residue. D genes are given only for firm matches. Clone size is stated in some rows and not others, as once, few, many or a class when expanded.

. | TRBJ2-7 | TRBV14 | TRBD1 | CASSQDQTGIAYEQYF | TGTGCCAGCAGCCAAGATCAGACAGGGATTGCCTACGAGCAGTACTTC
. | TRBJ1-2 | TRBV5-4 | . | CASSLAGRSYGYTF | TGTGCCAGCAGCTTGGCCGGGAGAAGTTATGGCTACACCTTC
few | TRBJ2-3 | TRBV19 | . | CASNGLTDTQYF | TGTGCCAGTAACGGACTTACAGATACGCAGTATTTT
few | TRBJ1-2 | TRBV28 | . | CASRPQGIGYGYTF | TGTGCCAGCAGACCCCAGGGGATCGGCTATGGCTACACCTTC
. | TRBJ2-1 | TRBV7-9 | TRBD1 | CASSSTHRGSHEQFF | TGTGCCAGCAGTTCCACCCACAGGGGGTCCCATGAGCAGTTCTTC
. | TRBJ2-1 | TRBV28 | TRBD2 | CAALAGGSYNEQFF | TGTGCGGCCCTAGCGGGGGGTTCCTACAATGAGCAGTTCTTC
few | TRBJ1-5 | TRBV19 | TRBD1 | CASSVRGQGASNQPQHF | TGTGCCAGTAGTGTTCGAGGACAGGGGGCCAGCAATCAGCCCCAGCATTTT
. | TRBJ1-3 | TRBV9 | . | CASSAGPGGTIYF | TGTGCCAGCAGCGCGGGACCTGGGGGCACCATATATTTT
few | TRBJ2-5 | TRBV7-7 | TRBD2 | CASSLAAGEQETQYF | TGTGCTAGCAGCTTAGCGGCGGGAGAGCAAGAGACCCAGTACTTC
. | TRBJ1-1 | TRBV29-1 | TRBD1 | CSAGTALDTEAFF | TGCAGCGCGGGGACAGCCTTGGACACTGAAGCTTTCTTT
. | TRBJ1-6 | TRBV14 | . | CASSPGWKESLHF | TGTGCCAGCAGCCCTGGATGGAAAGAATCCCTCCACTTT
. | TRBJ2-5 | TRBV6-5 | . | CASRAELGRETQYF | TGTGCCAGCAGAGCCGAGTTGGGCCGAGAGACCCAGTACTTC
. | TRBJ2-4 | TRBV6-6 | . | CASQTGAGPNIQYF | TGTGCCAGTCAAACCGGGGCGGGCCCAAACATTCAGTACTTC
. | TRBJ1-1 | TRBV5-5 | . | CASSLEEVSTEAFF | TGTGCCAGCAGCTTAGAAGAGGTTAGCACTGAAGCTTTCTTT
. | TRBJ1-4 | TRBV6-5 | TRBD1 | CASSYSGQSGEKLFF | TGTGCCAGCAGTTACTCGGGACAGTCGGGAGAAAAACTGTTTTTT
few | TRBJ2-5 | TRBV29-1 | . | CSVATSGVQGTQYF | TGCAGCGTTGCAACTTCGGGGGTTCAGGGGACCCAGTACTTC
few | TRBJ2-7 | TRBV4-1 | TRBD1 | CASSHEPTGGVSYEQYF | TGCGCCAGCAGCCACGAACCGACAGGGGGGGTCTCCTACGAGCAGTACTTC
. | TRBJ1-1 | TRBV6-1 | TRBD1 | CASVDRAMNTEAFF | TGTGCCAGCGTTGACAGGGCGATGAACACTGAAGCTTTCTTT
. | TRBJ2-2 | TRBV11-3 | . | CASSLEGGLTGELFF | TGTGCCAGCAGCTTAGAGGGGGGCCTCACCGGGGAGCTGTTTTTT
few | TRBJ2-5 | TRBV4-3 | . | CASSQGDIQATQYF | TGCGCCAGCAGCCAAGGGGACATCCAGGCGACCCAGTACTTC
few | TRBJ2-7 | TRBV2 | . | CASSEVGSSYEQYF | TGTGCCAGCAGTGAAGTCGGTAGCTCCTACGAGCAGTACTTC
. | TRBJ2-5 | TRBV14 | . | CASSQSETRQYF | TGTGCCAGCAGCCAAAGCGAGACAAGACAGTACTTC
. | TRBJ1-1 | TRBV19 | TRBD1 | CASSIAHRTGNTEAFF | TGTGCCAGTAGTATAGCCCACCGGACAGGGAACACTGAAGCTTTCTTT
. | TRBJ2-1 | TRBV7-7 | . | CASSLTIYNEQFF | TGTGCTAGCAGCTTAACAATTTACAATGAGCAGTTCTTC
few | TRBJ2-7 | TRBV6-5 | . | CASSYIGGAGYEQYF | TGTGCCAGCAGTTACATCGGGGGCGCCGGGTACGAGCAGTACTTC
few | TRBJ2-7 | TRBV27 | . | CASSPGHLYEQYF | TGTGCCAGCAGTCCCGGACACCTATACGAGCAGTACTTC
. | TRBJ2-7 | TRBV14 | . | CASSPSKAEQYF | TGTGCCAGCAGCCCCAGTAAGGCCGAGCAGTACTTC
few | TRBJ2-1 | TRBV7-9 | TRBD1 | CASNFRDRGLQGGNEQFF | TGTGCCAGCAACTTCCGGGACAGGGGGCTTCAAGGGGGCAATGAGCAGTTCTTC
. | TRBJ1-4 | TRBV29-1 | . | CSVCDTATNEKLFF | TGCAGCGTTTGCGACACTGCAACTAATGAAAAACTGTTTTTT
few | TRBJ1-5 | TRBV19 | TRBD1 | CATEAFSGTGGNQPQHF | TGTGCCACCGAGGCCTTTTCCGGGACAGGGGGAAATCAGCCCCAGCATTTT
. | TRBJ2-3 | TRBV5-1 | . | CASSPSGATDTQYF | TGCGCCAGCAGTCCGTCGGGGGCCACAGATACGCAGTATTTT
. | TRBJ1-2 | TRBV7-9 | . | CASSPPAQRYGYTF | TGTGCCAGCAGCCCCCCGGCACAGCGGTATGGCTACACCTTC
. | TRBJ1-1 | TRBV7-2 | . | CASSLWGFGEAFF | TGTGCCAGCAGCTTATGGGGTTTTGGTGAAGCTTTCTTT
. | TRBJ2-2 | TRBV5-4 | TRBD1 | CASSLAGGRGLKTGELFF | TGTGCCAGCAGCTTGGCCGGGGGCAGGGGGCTTAAGACCGGGGAGCTGTTTTTT
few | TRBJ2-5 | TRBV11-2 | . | CASSLWPGEAKETQYF | TGTGCCAGCAGCTTATGGCCGGGGGAGGCCAAAGAGACCCAGTACTTC
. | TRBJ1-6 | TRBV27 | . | CASSFVYNSPLHF | TGTGCCAGCAGTTTTGTCTATAATTCACCCCTCCACTTT
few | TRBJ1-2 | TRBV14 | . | CASSLQPAYGYTF | TGTGCCAGCAGCCTCCAACCGGCCTATGGCTACACCTTC
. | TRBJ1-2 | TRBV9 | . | CASRGTGANYGYTF | TGTGCCAGCAGGGGGACGGGAGCTAACTATGGCTACACCTTC
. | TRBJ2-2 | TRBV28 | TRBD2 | CASTYGGSTGELFF | TGTGCCAGCACCTATGGCGGGAGCACCGGGGAGCTGTTTTTT
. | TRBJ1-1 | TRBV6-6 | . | CASSYLNAEAFF | TGTGCCAGCAGTTACCTGAACGCTGAAGCTTTCTTT
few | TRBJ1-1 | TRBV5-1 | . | CASSLASGNTEAFF | TGCGCCAGCAGCTTGGCTTCAGGGAACACTGAAGCTTTCTTT
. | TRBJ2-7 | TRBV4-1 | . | CASSQDLGTSDYEQYF | TGCGCCAGCAGCCAAGATTTAGGGACTTCGGACTACGAGCAGTACTTC
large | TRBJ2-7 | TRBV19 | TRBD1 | CASTIGTGAYEQYF | TGTGCCAGTACCATTGGGACAGGGGCGTACGAGCAGTACTTC
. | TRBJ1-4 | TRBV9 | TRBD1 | CASSALGQGDTNEKLFF | TGTGCCAGCAGCGCCTTAGGACAGGGCGACACTAATGAAAAACTGTTTTTT
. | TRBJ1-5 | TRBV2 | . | CASSQGVGNQPQHF | TGTGCCAGCAGTCAGGGAGTTGGCAATCAGCCCCAGCATTTT
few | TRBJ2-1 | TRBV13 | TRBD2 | CASSLGRGIYNEQFF | TGTGCCAGCAGCCTTGGGCGGGGGATATACAATGAGCAGTTCTTC
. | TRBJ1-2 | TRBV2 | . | CARVEGLPNYGYTF | TGTGCGAGAGTGGAAGGGCTCCCTAACTATGGCTACACCTTC
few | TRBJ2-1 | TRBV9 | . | CASSATGRSYNEQFF | TGTGCCAGCAGCGCGACAGGGAGGTCCTACAATGAGCAGTTCTTC
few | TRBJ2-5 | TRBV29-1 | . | CSTANILSETQYF | TGCAGCACCGCCAATATCCTCTCAGAGACCCAGTACTTC
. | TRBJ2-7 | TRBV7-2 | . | CASSLGGGATYYEQYF | TGTGCCAGCAGCTTAGGAGGAGGGGCCACATACTACGAGCAGTACTTC